One and the same sample provided the 13 T cell receptor beta chains below, sequenced in a study of CD8+CD57+ T cells in acquired aplastic anemia. The patients chosen for sequencing had shown expansion of CD8+CD57+ cells (detected by flow cytometry). TCR beta VDJ and CDR3 profiling used genomic DNA as template. TCRdb re-called the reads with MiXCR, one entry per CDR3 protein. The sample has about 120,000 distinct CDR3 sequences; 45% to 60% are singletons. The sequenced sample consisted of sorted CD4+, CD8+, or CD8+CD57+ T cells (not recorded which) from PBMCs. These receptors originate from a human donor with aplastic anemia.

The CDR3 protein is CATSRGLDTHQPQHF. In DNA form, the CDR3 reads TGTGCCACCAGCCGGGGCCTCGACACCCATCAGCCCCAGCATTTT. The rearrangement joins TRBV15 to TRBJ1-5; a possible D gene is TRBD1 (5 bases). The CDR3 covers 15 residues. Per the germline V gene, CDR1 is LNHNV and CDR2 is YYDKDF (reference sequence). Trimming removed 5 bases at V and 5 bases at J, with 16 bases between.

The chain carries TRBV29-1 and TRBJ2-1; 8 nucleotides agree with TRBD1. In germline, CDR1 is SQVTM, CDR2 ANQGSEA. The CDR3 length is 16 residues. With 2 bases clipped from V and 0 bases from J, the junction kept 6 bases outside the gene matches. The CDR3 DNA reads TGCAGCGTTGAACCCAGGGGGCATACCTCCTACAATGAGCAGTTCTTC. Its protein is CSVEPRGHTSYNEQFF.

The CDR3 bases are TGTGCCAGCAGTTACGGGGGGACACCGACGTATGGCTACACCTTC. Protein sequence: CASSYGGTPTYGYTF. The chain links TRBV6-5 to TRBJ1-2; maybe TRBD1 (6 bases). V lost 2 bases and J lost 5, with 15 bases in between. The CDR3 consists of 15 residues. Germline V lookup: CDR1 MNHEY, CDR2 SVGAGI.

The rearrangement links TRBV11-2 to TRBJ1-6, with 8 nucleotides matching TRBD1. V shed 6 bases and J 9 bases; nucleotides not matched to a gene: 16. CDR3 length equals 17 residues. The germline V gene encodes CDR1 SGHAT and CDR2 FQNNGV. The CDR3 sequence is CASSSRTGTGLGSPLHF. The CDR3 DNA is TGTGCCAGCAGTAGCCGGACAGGGACCGGATTAGGTTCACCCCTCCACTTT.

This clonotype was seen ten or more times. This rearrangement joins TRBV7-6 to TRBJ1-4; 9 bases map to TRBD1. Trimming at V came to 2 bases and at J to 8 bases, leaving 9 bases not matched to a gene. This CDR3 comprises 16 residues. Germline V gene data show CDR1 as SGHVS and CDR2 as FNYEAQ. CDR3 nucleotides: TGTGCCAGCAGCTTATACCTTGGGGACAGGGAAGAAAAACTGTTTTTT. Protein sequence: CASSLYLGDREEKLFF.

V gene TRBV6-1 combines with J gene TRBJ1-2; perhaps TRBD1 as D (6 bases). The CDR3 runs 13 residues. V was trimmed by 7 bases and J by 4 bases, leaving 13 bases between them. Germline V CDR1 and CDR2: MNHNS, SASEGT. CDR3: CASTTGTIYGYTF. In DNA, the CDR3 is TGTGCCAGCACTACCGGGACAATCTATGGCTACACCTTC.

The table lists this clonotype with a few counts. The CDR3 bases are TGCAGCGTTGGCGAGATCGATGAGCAGTTCTTC. Translating gives CSVGEIDEQFF. This chain connects TRBV29-1 to TRBJ2-1; no firm D call. Trimming took 4 bases from V and 8 from J, leaving 9 bases between them. Germline V gene lookup returns CDR1 SQVTM and CDR2 ANQGSEA. The CDR3 runs 11 residues.

The chain combines TRBV13 with TRBJ2-5; D gene uncertain. V lost 5 bases and J lost 0, with 13 bases in between. The length of the CDR3 is 15 residues. The germline gives CDR1 PRHDT, CDR2 FYEKMQ (reference sequence). The DNA of the CDR3 is TGTGCCAGCAGCCTCCTGGGCCGTGACCAAGAGACCCAGTACTTC. Its translation: CASSLLGRDQETQYF.

This clonotype was counted a single time. J is TRBJ2-1 and V is TRBV20-1; tentative D call: TRBD2 (5 bases). The CDR3 contains 14 residues. Germline values: CDR1 DFQATT, CDR2 SNEGSKA (reference sequence). The V end lost 1 base, the J end lost 8 bases, and 15 bases lay between the germline ends. This CDR3 is CSARGGGVEDEQFF. The CDR3 bases are TGCAGTGCTAGAGGCGGCGGAGTGGAGGATGAGCAGTTCTTC.

The CDR3 DNA sequence: TGTGCCAGCAGCCAAGATAACGGGGAGCTGTTTTTT. Its protein product is CASSQDNGELFF. The rearrangement uses TRBV4-2 and TRBJ2-2, with D hard to call. Between the trimmed V and J ends, which lost 0 bases and 7 bases, there was a span of 3 bases. The CDR3 length is 12 residues. Germline V gene sequence: CDR1 LGHNA, CDR2 YNFKEQ.

Note on this clonotype: Given a much more abundant clone one base away, this may be a read error. The chain has TRBV3-1 and TRBJ2-7; no clear D gene. This CDR3 has 14 amino acids. Per the germline V gene, CDR1 is LGHDT and CDR2 is YNNKEL (reference sequence). As DNA, the CDR3 is TGTGCCAGCAGCCAAGGCGGTGTATCCTACGAGCTGTACTTC. This codes for CASSQGGVSYELYF.

The chain uses TRBV15 and TRBJ2-7; D may match TRBD1 or TRBD2 (5 bases each). The V gene's germline CDR1 is LNHNV and CDR2 YYDKDF (reference sequence). The CDR3 is made up of 14 amino acids. Trimming took 1 base from V and 1 from J, leaving 8 bases between them. CDR3 DNA: TGTGCCACCAGCAGAGGGGACGTTTCCTACGAGCAGTACTTC. It is translated as CATSRGDVSYEQYF.

This chain connects TRBV20-1 to TRBJ2-1; D perhaps matches TRBD2 (6 bases). Germline V gene sequence: CDR1 DFQATT, CDR2 SNEGSKA (reference sequence). The CDR3 is made up of 14 amino acids. V lost 5 bases, J lost 9 bases, and 20 bases lay in between. The DNA for the CDR3 is TGCAGTGCTGTACGGACGGGTGGGGGGAGTGAGCAGTTCTTC. Its translation is CSAVRTGGGSEQFF.